This TCR beta chain was observed in a study of cytomegalovirus exposure and HLA in healthy donors. Primers included in the PCR were 60 Vbeta and 13 Jbeta primers. Method: immunoSEQ multiplex PCR; TCRdb's copy keeps in-frame clones and lacks some. The top ten clones hold approximately 20% of a sample with about 130,000 clones, less than 90% of them seen once. Donors sampled were nominally healthy, though unrecorded immune exposures were likely. V lost 8 bases and J lost 5, with 16 bases in between. This CDR3 comprises 13 residues. Germline CDR1 reads SGHAT; CDR2 reads FQDESV (reference sequence). Sequencing input: PBMCs. The chain links TRBV11-1 to TRBJ2-7; possible D gene TRBD1, 5 bases. The source is a man aged 18 to 30 in good health and CMV-seropositive. CDR3: CASRLAGMNEQYF. CDR3 coding DNA: TGTGCCAGCCGCCTGGCAGGGATGAACGAGCAGTACTTC.